Below, 18 T cell receptor beta chains from the same sample are listed, as sequenced in a study of shared clonotypes between healthy human individuals. Here immunoSEQ multiplex PCR was the method, and the copy in TCRdb shows in-frame clones only, minus some. The sample lists about 470,000 clones; roughly three quarters were seen once. The specimen sequenced was PBMCs. These receptor sequences come from a woman in her forties in good health. Some clones in this sample may be carry-over from other donors' samples.

The rearrangement uses TRBV6-5 and TRBJ2-2; a weak D match, TRBD1 (6 bases). The CDR3 covers 15 residues. Deletions cut 0 bases from V and 6 bases from J, with 11 bases between. The germline V gene encodes CDR1 MNHEY and CDR2 SVGAGI. The CDR3 sequence is CASSYSPGASGELFF. The DNA of the CDR3 is TGTGCCAGCAGTTACTCCCCAGGGGCTTCCGGGGAGCTGTTTTTT.

This chain connects TRBV5-4 to TRBJ1-4; 9 nucleotides match TRBD1. CDR3 length equals 15 residues. The germline CDR1 and CDR2 sequences are SGHNT and YYREEE (reference sequence). The V segment lost 3 bases and the J segment 7 bases; nucleotides outside the gene matches: 7. Here the CDR3 DNA reads TGTGCCAGCAGCTCACCGGGACAGGGAGGTGAAAAACTGTTTTTT. It encodes CASSSPGQGGEKLFF.

Worth noting for this clone: This sample also contains other DNA sequences that code for the same CDR3. V is TRBV2 and J is TRBJ2-5; D gene unclear. Germline CDR1 and CDR2: SNHLY and FYNNEI. V was cut by 7 bases and J by 3 bases, with 6 bases left in between. CDR3 length: 11 residues. CDR3 sequence: CASTREETQYF. CDR3 DNA: TGTGCCAGCACAAGGGAAGAGACCCAGTACTTC.

The rearrangement links TRBV30 to TRBJ1-2; D not resolved. Trimming took 0 bases from V and 0 from J, leaving 11 bases between them. Germline V gene sequence: CDR1 GTSNPN, CDR2 SVGIG (reference sequence). This CDR3 has 15 amino acids. The CDR3 here is CAWSVLRQPNYGYTF. The CDR3 nucleotides read TGTGCCTGGAGTGTACTTCGGCAGCCTAACTATGGCTACACCTTC. The variable domain in full, with the rest retrieved from reference TRBV30 and TRBJ1-2, is SQTIHQWPATLVQPVGSPLSLECTVEGTSNPNLYWYRQAAGRGLQLLFYSVGIGQISSEVPQNLSASRPQDRQFILSSKKLLLSDSGFYLCAWSVLRQPNYGYTFGSGTRLTVV.

This chain uses TRBV11-1 with TRBJ2-7; 7 nucleotides agree with TRBD2. The germline V gene encodes CDR1 SGHAT and CDR2 FQDESV (reference sequence). V shed 5 bases and J 1 base; nucleotides not matched to a gene: 5. There are 14 residues in the CDR3. The CDR3 reads CASSRLAGSYEQYF. Here the CDR3 DNA reads TGTGCCAGCAGCCGACTAGCAGGGTCCTACGAGCAGTACTTC.

The V call is TRBV27, the J call TRBJ2-5; TRBD1 matches 10 bases. Trimming cost V 5 bases and J 5 bases; bases outside gene matches: 5. There are 14 residues in the CDR3. Germline-derived CDR1 and CDR2 are MNHEY and SMNVEV (reference sequence). The CDR3 sequence is CASSPEDRGETQYF. In nucleotides, the CDR3 is TGTGCCAGCAGTCCTGAGGACAGGGGGGAGACCCAGTACTTC.

The J gene is TRBJ1-2, the V gene TRBV28; possible D gene TRBD1, 6 bases. Germline assignment: CDR1 MDHEN and CDR2 SYDVKM. The CDR3 spans 13 residues. The V end lost 6 bases, the J end lost 5 bases, and 13 bases lay between the germline ends. CDR3 protein: CASRQDSLYGYTF. CDR3 in DNA: TGTGCCAGCAGACAGGACAGCCTTTATGGCTACACCTTC.

The chain carries TRBV7-9 and TRBJ2-3; weak D call: TRBD1 (7 bases). The CDR3 length is 16 residues. Germline V lookup: CDR1 SEHNR, CDR2 FQNEAQ (reference sequence). Deletions cut 0 bases from V and 6 bases from J, with 16 bases between. The CDR3 sequence is CASSLAVTGRSDTQYF. CDR3 nucleotides: TGTGCCAGCAGCTTAGCGGTGACAGGGAGGAGTGATACGCAGTATTTT.

In its sample, this clone was seen a few times. This sequence joins TRBV5-8 and TRBJ1-2; D is ambiguous. V shed 4 bases and J shed 4 bases, with 17 bases lying between them. Germline lookup yields CDR1 SGHTS and CDR2 YDEGEE. This CDR3 contains 15 residues. The CDR3 spells CASSNRRPGVYGYTF. Here the CDR3 DNA reads TGTGCCAGCAGCAACCGACGCCCGGGCGTCTATGGCTACACCTTC.

The V gene is TRBV27, the J gene TRBJ2-7; tentative D call: TRBD1 (5 bases). V lost 5 bases and J lost 3, with 17 bases in between. Germline CDR1 MNHEY, CDR2 SMNVEV (reference sequence). The CDR3 is 15 amino acids. CDR3 amino acids: CASSPWSGPDYEQYF. The CDR3 nucleotides are TGTGCCAGCAGTCCTTGGTCAGGGCCGGACTACGAGCAGTACTTC.

The V and J genes are TRBV28 and TRBJ1-2; D gene ambiguous. The CDR3 spans 12 residues. V was shortened by 8 bases and J by 2 bases, with 9 bases between the two germline ends. Looked up from germline, CDR1 is MDHEN and CDR2 is SYDVKM. This chain's CDR3 is CASGSPNYGYTF. The CDR3 region has the DNA TGTGCCAGCGGTTCTCCAAACTATGGCTACACCTTC.

The chain combines TRBV6-1 with TRBJ2-3; possibly TRBD1 for D (6 bases). The V and J ends lost 4 bases and 2 bases respectively, with 10 bases between them. The CDR3 loop spans 14 amino acids. Germline CDR1 and CDR2: MNHNS and SASEGT. The CDR3 loop reads CASSGQAFTDTQYF. CDR3 DNA sequence: TGTGCCAGCAGTGGACAGGCCTTCACAGATACGCAGTATTTT.

This rearrangement joins TRBV28 to TRBJ2-7; 13 bases map to TRBD2. The CDR3 sequence is 15 residues long. J was trimmed by 6 bases and V by 2 bases; bases with no gene match: 4. Germline-derived CDR1 and CDR2 are MDHEN and SYDVKM. The CDR3 protein is CASSLGGLAGFEQYF. The CDR3 coding sequence is TGTGCCAGCAGTTTAGGGGGACTAGCGGGATTCGAGCAGTACTTC.

The chain uses TRBV6-6 and TRBJ1-5, with D unclear. The germline V gene encodes CDR1 MNHNY and CDR2 SVGAGI (reference sequence). Trimming stripped 5 bases from V and 6 bases from J, with 14 bases between. This CDR3 has 14 residues. The CDR3 reads CASSSHGNIQPQHF. In DNA, the CDR3 is TGTGCCAGCAGTAGCCACGGAAATATTCAGCCCCAGCATTTT.

This clone has more than one count but fewer than ten. The chain employs TRBV20-1 and TRBJ2-1, with D unresolved. CDR3 length: 11 residues. V gave up 3 bases and J gave up 8 bases, with 8 bases separating them. The germline V gene has CDR1 DFQATT and CDR2 SNEGSKA (reference sequence). The CDR3: CSASSFHEQFF. CDR3 nucleotide sequence: TGCAGTGCTAGTAGCTTCCATGAGCAGTTCTTC.

This clone was found a few times. The gene calls are TRBV4-2 and TRBJ2-7; 10 bases map to TRBD1. CDR1 is LGHNA and CDR2 is YNFKEQ in the germline V gene. V lost 3 bases to trimming and J lost 7 bases; unmatched junction nucleotides: 12. This CDR3 has 16 residues. CDR3: CASSQRTGTGAGEQYF. Written as DNA, the CDR3 is TGTGCCAGCAGCCAGAGAACCGGGACAGGGGCAGGGGAGCAGTACTTC.

V gene TRBV6-1 combines with J gene TRBJ2-7; no clear D gene. CDR3 length: 15 residues. Per the germline V gene, CDR1 is MNHNS and CDR2 is SASEGT. V lost 2 bases to trimming and J lost 4 bases, with 15 bases between them. CDR3 residues: CASSEQSGTEYEQYF. In nucleotides, the CDR3 is TGTGCCAGCAGTGAACAGTCAGGTACGGAGTACGAGCAGTACTTC.

This clone has just a few counts. The rearrangement uses TRBV7-9 and TRBJ1-3, with unresolved D. Trimming stripped 5 bases from V and 2 bases from J, with 13 bases between. Germline loops: CDR1 SEHNR, CDR2 FQNEAQ (reference sequence). CDR3 size: 15 residues. CDR3 nucleotide sequence: TGTGCCAGCAGCAGCAACCTTGGCACTGGAAACACCATATATTTT. The encoded protein is CASSSNLGTGNTIYF. The variable domain in full, with the rest retrieved from reference TRBV7-9 and TRBJ1-3, is DTGVSQNPRHKITKRGQNVTFRCDPISEHNRLYWYRQTLGQGPEFLTYFQNEAQLEKSRLLSDRFSAERPKGSFSTLEIQRTEQGDSAMYLCASSSNLGTGNTIYFGEGSWLTVV.